This entry concerns a single T cell receptor (beta chain). The record originates from a study of CD8+CD57+ T cells in acquired aplastic anemia. Background on the study: The DNA of sorted CD4+ and CD8+ cells averaged approximately 3.4 ug.

CD8+CD57+ cell expansion, shown by flow cytometry, had occurred in the patients selected for sequencing. The study profiled TCR beta VDJ and CDR3 using genomic DNA as template. TCRdb ran MiXCR on the reads and lists one entry per CDR3 protein. The profile shows 150,000 to 200,000 distinct CDR3 sequences, less than 60% of them singletons. This TCR came from a human donor with aplastic anemia. The sample taken for sequencing was sorted CD4+, CD8+, or CD8+CD57+ T cells (not recorded which) from PBMCs.

This CDR3 is CASSEIQVAGNTIYF. The CDR3 coding sequence is TGTGCCAGCAGTGAAATACAGGTCGCGGGAAACACCATATATTTT. The chain recombines TRBV6-1 with TRBJ1-3, with D maybe TRBD1 (5 bases). CDR1 is MNHNS, CDR2 SASEGT, per germline. The germline V and J ends were trimmed by 2 bases and 4 bases, with 12 bases remaining between them. This CDR3 contains 15 residues.